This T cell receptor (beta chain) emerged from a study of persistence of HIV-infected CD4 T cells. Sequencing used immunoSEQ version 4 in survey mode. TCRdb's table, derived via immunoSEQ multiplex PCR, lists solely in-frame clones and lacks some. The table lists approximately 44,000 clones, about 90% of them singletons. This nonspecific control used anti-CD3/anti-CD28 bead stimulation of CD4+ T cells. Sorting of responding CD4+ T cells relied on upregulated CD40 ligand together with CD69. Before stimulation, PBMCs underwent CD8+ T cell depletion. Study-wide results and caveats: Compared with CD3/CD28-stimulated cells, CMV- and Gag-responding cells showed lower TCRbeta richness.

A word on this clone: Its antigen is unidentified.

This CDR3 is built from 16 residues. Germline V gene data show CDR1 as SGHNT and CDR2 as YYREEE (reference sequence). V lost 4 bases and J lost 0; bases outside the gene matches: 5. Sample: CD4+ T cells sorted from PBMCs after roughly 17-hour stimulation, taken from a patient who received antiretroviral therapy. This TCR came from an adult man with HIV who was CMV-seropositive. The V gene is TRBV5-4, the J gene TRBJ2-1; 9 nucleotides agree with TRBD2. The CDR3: CASSRGGGASYNEQFF. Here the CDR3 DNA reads TGTGCCAGCAGCCGCGGCGGGGGGGCCTCCTACAATGAGCAGTTCTTC.